This T cell receptor (beta chain) comes out of a study of T-cell reconstitution after alpha-beta-depleted transplantation in children. Unique molecular identifiers were built into the TCRbeta library. One entry per CDR3 protein results from TCRdb running MiXCR on the PCR reads. The repertoire holds about 270,000 distinct CDR3 sequences, with around 9.6% as singletons. This CDR3 has 15 amino acids. V was pared by 6 bases and J by 3 bases, with 18 bases between. Germline CDR1 MNHEY, CDR2 SVGEGT. Source: PBMCs from the stem cell graft donor, taken from the stem cell graft. This receptor was taken from a human donor who donated a stem cell graft to a child with SCID. V gene TRBV6-2 or TRBV6-3 combines with J gene TRBJ2-7; a possible D gene is TRBD1 (6 bases). For the CDR3, the DNA is TGTGCCAGCAGGCCACAGGGTCTCTTAGTCTACGAGCAGTACTTC. Translation gives CASRPQGLLVYEQYF.